This entry describes one TCR beta chain. Its antigen is unidentified. Donors were systemically healthy Caucasian individuals from Russia aged roughly 6 to 90 years. The V gene's germline CDR1 is SGHTA and CDR2 FQGNSA. V trimming: 0 bases; J trimming: 0 bases; junction bases outside the gene matches: 10. This CDR3 comprises 18 residues. This sample was taken from a study of blood T cells in healthy people across ages. The authors ran a second PCR of 7 to 11 cycles using a sample-barcoded 5' primer and a J-beta primer mix. A single record per CDR3 protein comes from TCRdb applying MiXCR to the 5' RACE reads. The top ten hold about a fifth of the sample, which has about 970,000 distinct CDR3 sequences, roughly half seen once. General study findings and limits: Strong correlation linked observed beta diversity and percent naive T cells. Estimated diversity, derived from one million T cells, was regarded as an underestimate. Naive and antigen-experienced cells could not be conclusively compared, given unsorted PBMCs.

The chain couples TRBV7-2 to TRBJ1-2, with 7 bases matching TRBD1. The source is a woman in her sixties in good health. Sequencing input: blood. The CDR3 here is CASSLATGSKGPNYGYTF. The CDR3 DNA reads as TGTGCCAGCAGCTTAGCGACAGGGTCGAAGGGACCTAACTATGGCTACACCTTC.